These T cell receptor beta chains were read from a single sample in a study of blood T cell repertoires in COVID-19. The data were produced by immunoSEQ multiplex PCR, yet TCRdb's version contains in-frame clones alone and is incomplete. The sample lists roughly 320,000 clones; 85% were seen once. Material for sequencing was peripheral blood. The receptors were gathered from a human donor in a cohort sampled during active COVID-19. Each CDR3 is given with its conserved first and last residue.

CDR3 protein | J gene | V gene | CDR3 length
CASSDSGTGGIYSFF | TRBJ1-1 | TRBV25-1 | 15
CASTTSGTGNGYTF | TRBJ1-2 | TRBV19 | 14
CASSSRQGAGELFF | TRBJ2-2 | TRBV5-5 | 14
CASSLTGKVSPLHF | TRBJ1-6 | TRBV3-1/TRBV3-2 | 14
CASSQGQGGGYGYTF | TRBJ1-2 | TRBV3-1/TRBV3-2 | 15
CASSSGFGQPQHF | TRBJ1-5 | TRBV6-5 | 13
CASSDQGILSDTIYF | TRBJ1-3 | TRBV25-1 | 15
CASSRDSHSSYNEQFF | TRBJ2-1 | TRBV6-6 | 16
CASSLEAGTQYF | TRBJ2-3 | TRBV7-3 | 12
CASSSDRGPPYEQYF | TRBJ2-7 | TRBV11-2 | 15
CASSSMGGYQPQHF | TRBJ1-5 | TRBV7-9 | 14
CASIGGGSTGELFF | TRBJ2-2 | TRBV6-5 | 14